The following is a T cell receptor beta chain sequence with its context. Its specific antigen is unknown. Base qualities were left out, and no much larger clone turns up one base away. This sample is drawn from a study of blood T cell repertoires in COVID-19 (dated by TCRdb to the early 2020s). About the investigation overall: The collaborator samples originated in the United States, Italy and Spain and spanned the acute and convalescent phases of COVID-19. The prospective study material was composed of cDNA or gDNA derived from T cells, B-cell-depleted T cells, or PBMCs. Subjects who had been exposed to COVID-19, were actively infected with it, or had recovered from it provided the deeply sampled blood TCRbeta repertoires that made up the dataset. The repertoires were released in a freely available public database meant as a resource for research on the immune response to SARS-CoV-2. Samples were obtained from the ongoing ImmuneRACE study (first 160 participants) and from 950 to 1,500 subjects provided by 6 global collaborators. The sample metadata nearly always contained a de-identified subject ID, COVID-19 status, age in years and sex. Where HLA class I and class II types were available, the types were taken from metadata supplied by the sample provider, not from assay-based typing.

TCRbeta CDR3 regions were amplified from genomic DNA using the immunoSEQ Assay, a bias-controlled multiplex PCR. In the original analysis: Within the assay, amplification of reference gene primers was used to estimate how many nucleated cells each sample contained. Sequence reads were collapsed and filtered to measure the absolute abundance of every unique TCRbeta CDR3 rearrangement. For each sample, productive Simpson clonality was calculated as the square root of Simpson's diversity index across productive rearrangements. Entries here come from immuneACCESS through TCRdb and include only in-frame sequences with V and J called. Some clones fail to appear in such tables; in the studies checked, an unresolved V gene covers under half of the shortfall, and the cause of the remainder is unknown. V, J and clone size reflect that table, while D and trimming were determined from the DNA. This sample holds about 200,000 clones; roughly 85% were observed only once. Together, the top ten hold about 17% of the sample.

CDR1 and CDR2, looked up from the germline V gene, are MDHEN and SYDVKM. From the cysteine up to the phenylalanine, the CDR3 has a length of 13 residues. Of all the DNA, just the CDR3 is kept, 39 bases in frame from base 1. Relative to germline, V is 4 bases shorter and J is 0 bases shorter, with 7 bases between their ends. In the prospective study, participants were roughly 18 to 100 years old, resided in fewer than 25 geographic areas of the United States, and were enrolled through a virtual design. Cohort assignment in the prospective study relied on participant-reported clinical history from a screening survey and a study questionnaire. ImmuneRACE Cohort 3 recovered participants were defined by two consecutive negative NP/OP PCR tests, healthcare professional clearance, or symptom resolution. In the prospective study, whole blood, serum and a nasopharyngeal or oropharyngeal swab were collected from each participant by mobile phlebotomists. Over an approximately 2-month period, participants in the prospective study had the option of providing additional blood draws and questionnaires. Before DNA extraction, prospective study blood samples were shipped either frozen or at room temperature.

Overall study outcomes, separate from this receptor: Clinical and demographic metadata were provided uncurated, with the amount varying by source and participant.

The rearranged chain carries TRBV28 and TRBJ2-7, with a weak D call of TRBD1 (5 bases match). The sample was PBMCs or T cells enriched from blood (not recorded which). The receptor's source is a man aged 40-49 years who had recovered from COVID-19. The CDR3 has the sequence CASSSGNSYEQYF. The sequence in DNA is TGTGCCAGCAGTTCAGGGAACTCCTACGAGCAGTACTTC.